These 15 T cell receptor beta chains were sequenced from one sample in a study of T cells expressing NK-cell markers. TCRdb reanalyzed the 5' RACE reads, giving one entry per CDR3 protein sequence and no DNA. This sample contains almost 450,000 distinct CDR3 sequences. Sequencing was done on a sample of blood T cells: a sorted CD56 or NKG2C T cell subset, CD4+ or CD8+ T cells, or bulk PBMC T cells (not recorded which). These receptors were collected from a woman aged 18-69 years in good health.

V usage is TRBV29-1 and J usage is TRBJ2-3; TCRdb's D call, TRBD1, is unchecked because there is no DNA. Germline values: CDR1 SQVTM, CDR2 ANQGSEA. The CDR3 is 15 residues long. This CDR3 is CSVDGSRGRTDTQYF.

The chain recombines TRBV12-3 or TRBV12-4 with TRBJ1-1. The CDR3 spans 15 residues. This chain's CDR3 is CASSLATLLTTEAFF.

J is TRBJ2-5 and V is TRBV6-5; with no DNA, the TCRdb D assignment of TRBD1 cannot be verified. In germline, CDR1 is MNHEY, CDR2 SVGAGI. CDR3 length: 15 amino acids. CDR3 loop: CASSYSGGVQETQYF.

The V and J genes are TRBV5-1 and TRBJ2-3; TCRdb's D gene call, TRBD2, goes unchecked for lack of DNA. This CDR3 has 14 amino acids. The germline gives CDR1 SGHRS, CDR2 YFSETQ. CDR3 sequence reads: CASRTEDFPDTQYF.

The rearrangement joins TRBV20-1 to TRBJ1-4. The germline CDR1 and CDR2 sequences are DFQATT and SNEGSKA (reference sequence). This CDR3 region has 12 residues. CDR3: CSAPAGNEKLFF.

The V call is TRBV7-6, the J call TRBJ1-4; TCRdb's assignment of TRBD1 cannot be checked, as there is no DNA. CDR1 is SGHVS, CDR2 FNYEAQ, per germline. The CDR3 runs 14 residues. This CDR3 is CASSLEGGREKLFF.

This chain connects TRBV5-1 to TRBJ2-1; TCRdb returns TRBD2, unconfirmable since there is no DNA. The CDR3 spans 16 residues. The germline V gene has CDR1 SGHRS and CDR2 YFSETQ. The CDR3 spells CASRGSSGGVVNEQFF.

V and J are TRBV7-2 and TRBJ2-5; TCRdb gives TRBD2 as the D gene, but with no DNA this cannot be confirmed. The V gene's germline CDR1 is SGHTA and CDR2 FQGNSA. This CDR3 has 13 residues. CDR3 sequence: CASSRDFPETQYF.

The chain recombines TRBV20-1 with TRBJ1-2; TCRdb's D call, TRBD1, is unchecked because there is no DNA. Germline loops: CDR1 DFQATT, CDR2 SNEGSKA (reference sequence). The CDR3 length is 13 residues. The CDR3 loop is CSALKTGGYGYTF.

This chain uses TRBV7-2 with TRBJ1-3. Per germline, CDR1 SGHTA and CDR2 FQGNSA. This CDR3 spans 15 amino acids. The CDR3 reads CASSFLGALGNTIYF.

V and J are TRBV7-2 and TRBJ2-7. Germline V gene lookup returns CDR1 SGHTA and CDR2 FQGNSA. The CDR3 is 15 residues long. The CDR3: CASSSWGTSSYEQYF. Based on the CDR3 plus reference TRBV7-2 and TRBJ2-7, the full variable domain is GAGVSQSPSNKVTEKGKDVELRCDPISGHTALYWYRQSLGQGLEFLIYFQGNSAPDKSGLPSDRFSAERTGGSVSTLTIQRTQQEDSAVYLCASSSWGTSSYEQYFGPGTRLTVT.

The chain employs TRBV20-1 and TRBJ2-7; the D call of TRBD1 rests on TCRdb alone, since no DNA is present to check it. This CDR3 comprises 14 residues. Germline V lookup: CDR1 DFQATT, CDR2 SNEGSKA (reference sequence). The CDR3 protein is CSAAKPGGISEQYF.

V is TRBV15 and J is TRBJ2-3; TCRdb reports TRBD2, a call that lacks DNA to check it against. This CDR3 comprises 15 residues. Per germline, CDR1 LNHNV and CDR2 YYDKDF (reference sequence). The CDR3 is CATSQTVLSADTQYF.

The CDR3 reads CASSTRGLRTDTQYF. The V gene is TRBV12-3 or TRBV12-4, the J gene TRBJ2-3; no DNA is available, so the TRBD2 call from TCRdb remains unchecked. This CDR3 spans 15 amino acids.

The CDR3 spells CSAASLHGPTGGSNQPQHF. This sequence joins TRBV20-1 and TRBJ1-5; TCRdb reports TRBD1, a call that lacks DNA to check it against. CDR1 DFQATT and CDR2 SNEGSKA come from the germline V gene (reference sequence). The CDR3 runs 19 residues.